The 22 T cell receptor beta chains listed next were all sequenced from one sample in a study of blood T cell repertoires in COVID-19. Data came from immunoSEQ multiplex PCR; TCRdb stores just in-frame clones and leaves some out. The sample has some 390,000 clones, approximately 89% seen once. The specimen sequenced was peripheral blood. The receptor set was obtained from a middle-aged woman with COVID-19, enrolled during active disease.

The gene calls are TRBV9 and TRBJ2-2; 11 bases are shared with TRBD2. With 0 bases clipped from V and 1 base from J, the junction kept 5 bases outside the gene matches. The CDR3 has 18 amino acids. CDR1 is SGDLS, CDR2 YYNGEE, per germline. This CDR3 is CASSVAPGLAVNTGELFF. CDR3 sequence (DNA): TGTGCCAGCAGCGTAGCGCCGGGACTAGCGGTGAACACCGGGGAGCTGTTTTTT.

Only a few counts were recorded for this clone. The chain joins TRBV12-3 or TRBV12-4 to TRBJ1-6, with D possibly being TRBD1 (5 bases). V was shortened by 5 bases and J by 9 bases, with 11 bases between the two germline ends. The CDR3 is made up of 13 amino acids. As DNA, the CDR3 is TGTGCCAGCAGTCTAGGGGCGGGTTCACCCCTCCACTTT. This translates into CASSLGAGSPLHF.

This chain uses TRBV3-1 (or the pseudogene TRBV3-2) with TRBJ1-4; 8 bases fit TRBD1. The germline V gene encodes CDR1 LGHDT and CDR2 YNNKEL (reference sequence). There are 13 residues in the CDR3. V lost 7 bases and J lost 10; bases outside the gene matches: 8. The CDR3 is CASIGQGGGKLFF. The CDR3 DNA is TGTGCCAGCATAGGACAGGGAGGGGGAAAACTGTTTTTT.

J is TRBJ2-1 and V is TRBV9; tentative D call: TRBD2 (6 bases). In germline, CDR1 is SGDLS, CDR2 YYNGEE. V gave up 6 bases and J gave up 2 bases, with 15 bases separating them. The CDR3 runs to 15 residues. The CDR3 coding sequence is TGTGCCAGCACCCTATCGGGGGAACCCTACAATGAGCAGTTCTTC. Its protein is CASTLSGEPYNEQFF.

This chain links TRBV24-1 with TRBJ2-5, with 11 bases that match TRBD2. With V trimmed by 3 bases and J by 5 bases, 13 bases remained unmatched. The CDR3 length is 18 residues. Germline-derived CDR1 and CDR2 are KGHDR and SFDVKD. CDR3 DNA sequence: TGTGCCACCAGTGATCCCGGGACTAGCGGAACACCTCGCGAGACCCAGTACTTC. This translates into CATSDPGTSGTPRETQYF.

The J gene is TRBJ1-2, the V gene TRBV4-3, with 9 nucleotides matching TRBD1. The CDR3 contains 16 residues. Germline CDR1 reads LGHNA; CDR2 reads YSLEER. V was clipped by 1 base and J by 6 bases; unmatched bases: 9. The CDR3 DNA is TGCGCCAGCAGCCAAGCCATCCCCGGGACAGGGCATGGCTACACCTTC. It yields the protein CASSQAIPGTGHGYTF.

J is TRBJ2-1 and V is TRBV29-1; D call uncertain. V lost 0 bases to trimming and J lost 3 bases, with 3 bases between them. The CDR3 has 12 residues. In germline, CDR1 is SQVTM, CDR2 ANQGSEA. This chain's CDR3 is CSVEDHYNEQFF. CDR3 DNA sequence: TGCAGCGTTGAAGATCACTACAATGAGCAGTTCTTC.

The chain joins TRBV27 to TRBJ1-2; TRBD1 might be the D (5 bases). Germline CDR1 and CDR2: MNHEY and SMNVEV (reference sequence). CDR3 length: 15 amino acids. Trimming shortened V by 3 bases and J by 4 bases, and 15 bases separated the two germline ends. CDR3 sequence reads: CASSFGQGGGYGYTF. The CDR3 nucleotides are TGTGCCAGCAGTTTTGGGCAGGGCGGGGGCTATGGCTACACCTTC.

The V and J genes are TRBV3-1 (or the pseudogene TRBV3-2) and TRBJ1-5, with TRBD1 matching over 9 bases. Trimming removed 4 bases from V and 1 base from J; junction bases left unmatched: 2. Germline loops: CDR1 LGHDT, CDR2 YNNKEL (reference sequence). There are 15 residues in the CDR3. For the CDR3, the DNA is TGTGCCAGCAGCCTGACAGGGGGGAGCAATCAGCCCCAGCATTTT. Translation gives CASSLTGGSNQPQHF.

The chain is built from TRBV6-4 and TRBJ1-3; D may be TRBD1 (5 bases). The CDR3 covers 16 residues. Germline V lookup: CDR1 MRHNA, CDR2 SNTAGT. The V gene lost 0 bases and the J gene lost 5 bases, with 14 bases spanning the gap. CDR3 nucleotides: TGTGCCAGCAGTGACTCCTCAGGGCAGGCAAGAAACACCATATATTTT. Protein: CASSDSSGQARNTIYF.

The table lists this clone with a few counts. The chain has TRBV4-1 and TRBJ2-5; D unresolved. V lost 0 bases and J 2 bases, leaving 19 bases between the germline ends. The CDR3 extends over 18 amino acids. The V gene's germline CDR1 is MGHRA and CDR2 YSYEKL. The CDR3 DNA sequence: TGCGCCAGCAGCCAAGACGTCGGAGTCCTGCTGGTACAAGAGACCCAGTACTTC. The encoded protein is CASSQDVGVLLVQETQYF.

As for this clone: One end of the junction is discordant with germline, which a read error may explain. The chain joins TRBV7-7 to TRBJ2-1; 9 bases match TRBD1. Per germline, CDR1 SSHAT and CDR2 FNYEAQ (reference sequence). The CDR3 totals 19 residues. This CDR3 reads CASSFPGQGGLAQINEQFF. CDR3 nucleotides: TGTGCTAGCAGCTTCCCGGGACAGGGAGGGCTAGCACAGATCAATGAGCAGTTCTTC. Complete variable domain (other parts from reference TRBV7-7 and TRBJ2-1): GAGVSQSPRYKVTKRGQDVTLRCDPISSHATLYWYQQALGQGPEFLTYFNYEAQPDKSGLPSDRFSAERPEGSISTLTIQRTEQRDSAMYRCASSFPGQGGLAQINEQFFGPGTRLTVL.

The chain employs TRBV18 and TRBJ1-2; no firm D call. From germline, CDR1 is KGHSH and CDR2 LQKENI. V shed 4 bases and J shed 4 bases, with 10 bases lying between them. The CDR3 sequence is 13 residues long. CDR3 protein: CASSRGEGYGYTF. The CDR3 DNA reads as TGTGCCAGCTCACGGGGAGAAGGCTATGGCTACACCTTC.

The chain links TRBV13 to TRBJ1-3; D unresolved. This CDR3 has 16 amino acids. Germline CDR1 PRHDT, CDR2 FYEKMQ (reference sequence). V was shortened by 0 bases and J by 2 bases, with 11 bases between the two germline ends. The CDR3 nucleotides read TGTGCCAGCAGCTTAGGCGGCCAGCGACCTGGAAACACCATATATTTT. As protein: CASSLGGQRPGNTIYF. Full variable domain (missing parts from reference TRBV13 and TRBJ1-3): AAGVIQSPRHLIKEKRETATLKCYPIPRHDTVYWYQQGPGQDPQFLISFYEKMQSDKGSIPDRFSAQQFSDYHSELNMSSLELGDSALYFCASSLGGQRPGNTIYFGEGSWLTVV.

This sequence joins TRBV28 and TRBJ2-1; 7 nucleotides line up with TRBD2. The CDR3 loop spans 16 amino acids. CDR1 and CDR2 from the germline V gene are MDHEN and SYDVKM. With V trimmed by 10 bases and J by 9 bases, 21 bases remained unmatched. CDR3 nucleotide sequence: TGTGCCACCATAGTGGGGGGGGGTAGGTTTCAGGGTGAGCAGTTCTTC. Amino acids: CATIVGGGRFQGEQFF.

The chain joins TRBV18 to TRBJ1-1; D unresolved. Trimming shortened V by 0 bases and J by 1 base, and 9 bases separated the two germline ends. Germline V gene data show CDR1 as KGHSH and CDR2 as LQKENI. CDR3 size: 15 residues. The CDR3, as DNA: TGTGCCAGCTCACCACCTCATTCGAGGAACACTGAAGCTTTCTTT. Translation: CASSPPHSRNTEAFF.

This clone was seen once. This chain uses TRBV27 with TRBJ2-6; D not resolved. Germline V gives CDR1 MNHEY, CDR2 SMNVEV (reference sequence). The V gene lost 8 bases and the J gene lost 0 bases, with 5 bases spanning the gap. The CDR3 loop spans 13 amino acids. CDR3 amino acids: CASSVSGANVLTF. The CDR3 DNA reads TGTGCCAGCTCCGTCTCTGGGGCCAACGTCCTGACTTTC.

The rearrangement links TRBV4-3 to TRBJ1-2; weak D call: TRBD1 (5 bases). V gave up 6 bases and J gave up 7 bases, with 18 bases separating them. CDR1 is LGHNA and CDR2 is YSLEER in the germline V gene. The CDR3 extends over 14 amino acids. The DNA for the CDR3 is TGCGCCAGCAGTCTCGATGGGGGGGGATTTGGCTACACCTTC. Its protein is CASSLDGGGFGYTF.

This chain uses TRBV5-6 with TRBJ2-1; the D gene is possibly TRBD2 (6 bases). This CDR3 has 13 amino acids. The V and J ends lost 5 bases and 6 bases respectively, with 12 bases between them. The germline V gene encodes CDR1 SGHDT and CDR2 YYEEEE. The CDR3 DNA follows: TGTGCCAGCAGGCGGGACTTTGGCAATGAGCAGTTCTTC. It specifies CASRRDFGNEQFF.

The CDR3 sequence is CASSPGTSGGAGTDTQYF. The CDR3 nucleotides are TGCGCCAGCAGCCCCGGGACTAGCGGGGGGGCGGGCACAGATACGCAGTATTTT. The chain joins TRBV5-1 to TRBJ2-3; 16 bases are shared with TRBD2. The CDR3 spans 18 residues. The junction had 6 bases not matched to a gene; V was cut back by 4 bases and J by 1 base. CDR1 is SGHRS, CDR2 YFSETQ, per germline. The full variable domain, its missing parts supplied by reference TRBV5-1 and TRBJ2-3, is KAGVTQTPRYLIKTRGQQVTLSCSPISGHRSVSWYQQTPGQGLQFLFEYFSETQRNKGNFPGRFSGRQFSNSRSEMNVSTLELGDSALYLCASSPGTSGGAGTDTQYFGPGTRLTVL.

The gene calls are TRBV6-5 and TRBJ1-2; TRBD1 is a possible D gene (6 bases). Germline CDR1 reads MNHEY; CDR2 reads SVGAGI. The CDR3 has 15 residues. Trimming removed 0 bases from V and 6 bases from J, with 14 bases in between. CDR3 sequence: CASSYSIDRRDGYTF. The DNA for the CDR3 is TGTGCCAGCAGTTACTCGATCGACAGGAGAGATGGCTACACCTTC.

The chain uses TRBV28 and TRBJ1-5; 7 bases match TRBD1. The ends lost 8 bases at V and 5 bases at J; junction bases unmatched: 9. Germline lookup yields CDR1 MDHEN and CDR2 SYDVKM. The CDR3 length is 14 residues. CDR3 region: CASCNRGRDQPQHF. The CDR3 DNA sequence: TGTGCCAGCTGTAACAGGGGTAGGGATCAGCCCCAGCATTTT. The full variable domain, its missing parts supplied by reference TRBV28 and TRBJ1-5, is DVKVTQSSRYLVKRTGEKVFLECVQDMDHENMFWYRQDPGLGLRLIYFSYDVKMKEKGDIPEGYSVSREKKERFSLILESASTNQTSMYLCASCNRGRDQPQHFGDGTRLSIL.